The 29 T cell receptor beta chains below all came from one sample that was sequenced in a study of T-cell reconstitution after alpha-beta-depleted transplantation in children. Unique molecular identifiers were incorporated into the prepared TCRbeta library. MiXCR, applied by TCRdb to the PCR reads, yields one record per CDR3 protein. The data hold hundreds of thousands of distinct CDR3 sequences, with about 16% observed a single time. The sequences come from PBMCs, mostly from graft donor cells, collected 360 days after TCRalphabeta/CD19-depleted stem cell transplant. The receptors were gathered from a boy under two years old who had a stem cell transplant for Wiskott-Aldrich syndrome, so the T cells may come from the graft donor.

The chain recombines TRBV2 with TRBJ2-1; 12 bases map to TRBD2. The CDR3 has 16 amino acids. The trim removed 5 bases at V and 7 bases at J, leaving 9 bases unmatched. Germline V lookup: CDR1 SNHLY, CDR2 FYNNEI. DNA of the CDR3: TGTGCCAGCAGTTGGCCTAGCGGGGGGGCGATTAATGAGCAGTTCTTC. Amino acids: CASSWPSGGAINEQFF.

This clonotype was counted a few times. V is TRBV12-3 or TRBV12-4 and J is TRBJ2-7; 9 bases agree with TRBD1. This CDR3 has 14 amino acids. Unmatched junction bases numbered 6, after V lost 7 bases and J lost 2 bases. The CDR3 sequence: CASTPTGGAYEQYF. The DNA for the CDR3 is TGTGCCAGCACCCCGACAGGGGGGGCCTACGAGCAGTACTTC.

This clonotype was seen a handful of times. This chain joins TRBV7-6 and TRBJ2-5, with 9 bases that match TRBD1. Losses at the gene ends were 5 bases for V and 4 bases for J; bases not matched to a gene: 11. Germline lookup yields CDR1 SGHVS and CDR2 FNYEAQ. The CDR3 loop spans 16 amino acids. CDR3 loop: CASSRYRGRVVETQYF. CDR3 coding DNA: TGTGCCAGCAGCAGATACAGGGGGCGCGTGGTAGAGACCCAGTACTTC. The entire variable domain, with the rest obtained from reference TRBV7-6 and TRBJ2-5, is as follows: GAGVSQSPRYKVTKRGQDVALRCDPISGHVSLYWYRQALGQGPEFLTYFNYEAQQDKSGLPNDRFSAERPEGSISTLTIQRTEQRDSAMYRCASSRYRGRVVETQYFGPGTRLLVL.

The V and J genes are TRBV23-1 and TRBJ2-7, with 7 bases matching TRBD1. TRBV23-1 is treated as an ORF (open reading frame) with a function not yet certain. The CDR3 is 14 amino acids. The V gene end was trimmed by 2 bases and the J gene end by 4 bases; junction bases not matched to a gene: 5. The CDR3 sequence: CASSQRQGFYEQYF. CDR3 nucleotide sequence: TGCGCCAGCAGTCAAAGACAGGGATTTTACGAGCAGTACTTC.

The J gene is TRBJ2-5, the V gene TRBV5-1; TRBD2 agrees at 11 bases. From germline, CDR1 is SGHRS and CDR2 YFSETQ. This CDR3 has 15 residues. The V and J ends lost 4 bases and 5 bases, in that order; junction bases with no gene match: 7. The CDR3 coding sequence is TGCGCCAGCAGCGCCGGGACTAGCGGCTCCGAGACCCAGTACTTC. Its protein product is CASSAGTSGSETQYF.

This clonotype has more than one count but fewer than ten. The V gene is TRBV20-1, the J gene TRBJ2-7; D uncertain. Germline V lookup: CDR1 DFQATT, CDR2 SNEGSKA (reference sequence). This CDR3 spans 15 amino acids. The ends were cut back, 1 base at V and 4 bases at J, with 17 bases in the middle. CDR3 in DNA: TGCAGTGCTAGAGTCCCTGGGCTCATTTATTACGAGCAGTACTTC. It specifies CSARVPGLIYYEQYF.

This chain links TRBV20-1 with TRBJ2-5; D call uncertain. The germline V and J ends were trimmed by 2 bases and 4 bases, with 11 bases remaining between them. The CDR3 has 13 residues. Germline V gene sequence: CDR1 DFQATT, CDR2 SNEGSKA (reference sequence). The CDR3 sequence: CSARSPSLETQYF. CDR3 coding DNA: TGCAGTGCTAGATCACCCTCACTAGAGACCCAGTACTTC.

The gene calls are TRBV29-1 and TRBJ1-1; the D is unclear. The CDR3 runs 10 residues. CDR1 SQVTM and CDR2 ANQGSEA come from the germline V gene. Trimming took off 7 bases at V and 4 bases at J, with 7 bases between the two ends. For the CDR3, the DNA is TGCAGCGCCAGGAGCACTGAAGCTTTCTTT. Translating it yields CSARSTEAFF.

The J gene is TRBJ2-3, the V gene TRBV7-2; D not resolved. CDR3 length equals 14 residues. Germline V lookup: CDR1 SGHTA, CDR2 FQGNSA. Trimming removed 4 bases from V and 5 bases from J, with 13 bases in between. CDR3 amino acids: CASSYGLSGDTQYF. In DNA form, the CDR3 reads TGTGCCAGCAGCTACGGCCTATCGGGAGATACGCAGTATTTT.

A few counts support this clonotype. This chain joins TRBV29-1 and TRBJ2-3; the match to TRBD2 covers 9 bases. There are 15 residues in the CDR3. CDR1 SQVTM and CDR2 ANQGSEA come from the germline V gene. With 7 bases clipped from V and 4 bases from J, the junction kept 12 bases outside the gene matches. CDR3 sequence (DNA): TGCAGCGACACAAGGGGGACTAGCAGCGCAGATACGCAGTATTTT. It yields the protein CSDTRGTSSADTQYF.

This clonotype was observed a handful of times. V is TRBV5-1 and J is TRBJ2-2; no clear D gene. V dropped 4 bases and J dropped 5 bases, with 9 bases sitting between them. This CDR3 region has 13 residues. The germline V gene has CDR1 SGHRS and CDR2 YFSETQ. The CDR3 loop reads CASSLRQTGELFF. The CDR3 bases are TGCGCCAGCAGCCTACGGCAGACCGGGGAGCTGTTTTTT.

With respect to this clonotype: A much larger clone lies a single base off, so this may be a read error. The chain links TRBV5-1 to TRBJ2-2; 7 nucleotides line up with TRBD2. CDR1 and CDR2 (germline): SGHRS, YFSETQ. CDR3 length: 18 amino acids. CDR3 amino acids: CASSLVPSGSGNTWELFF. CDR3 DNA sequence: TGCGCCAGCAGCTTGGTTCCCTCGGGGAGCGGGAACACCTGGGAGCTGTTTTTT.

There are a few counts of this clonotype. The chain employs TRBV20-1 and TRBJ2-7; the match to TRBD1 covers 8 bases. Germline assignment: CDR1 DFQATT and CDR2 SNEGSKA (reference sequence). J gave up 5 bases and V 3 bases, and 3 bases lay outside the gene matches. This CDR3 region has 12 residues. The CDR3 sequence is CSASEDRDEQYF. The DNA of the CDR3 is TGCAGTGCTAGCGAGGACAGGGACGAGCAGTACTTC.

This clonotype was detected a few times. J is TRBJ1-3 and V is TRBV20-1; D uncertain. Trimming took off 2 bases at V and 0 bases at J, with 14 bases between the two ends. The germline V gene encodes CDR1 DFQATT and CDR2 SNEGSKA (reference sequence). This CDR3 is built from 16 residues. CDR3 DNA: TGCAGTGCTAGATTACTAGGGAAGAGCTCTGGAAACACCATATATTTT. This translates into CSARLLGKSSGNTIYF.

This clonotype came up many times. The chain carries TRBV15 and TRBJ2-7; D remains ambiguous. Germline-derived CDR1 and CDR2 are LNHNV and YYDKDF (reference sequence). V gave up 5 bases and J gave up 2 bases, with 16 bases separating them. The CDR3 has 15 residues. For the CDR3, the DNA is TGTGCCACCAGCCGTCCGGAGACATGGCCCTACGAGCAGTACTTC. Amino acid sequence: CATSRPETWPYEQYF. Variable domain in full (rest from reference TRBV15 and TRBJ2-7): DAMVIQNPRYQVTQFGKPVTLSCSQTLNHNVMYWYQQKSSQAPKLLFHYYDKDFNNEADTPDNFQSRRPNTSFCFLDIRSPGLGDTAMYLCATSRPETWPYEQYFGPGTRLTVT.

The V call is TRBV7-3, the J call TRBJ2-7; 8 bases line up with TRBD2. The V gene's germline CDR1 is SGHTA and CDR2 FQGTGA. V was clipped by 0 bases and J by 1 base; unmatched bases: 14. The CDR3 loop spans 19 amino acids. The CDR3 region has the DNA TGTGCCAGCAGCTTAACTAGCGGGACGTCTGCCTGGTGGTCCTACGAGCAGTACTTC. Residues: CASSLTSGTSAWWSYEQYF.

This clonotype came up a few times. The chain is built from TRBV5-1 and TRBJ2-1, with 7 bases fitting TRBD1. Germline CDR1 and CDR2: SGHRS and YFSETQ. The V gene end was trimmed by 0 bases and the J gene end by 7 bases; junction bases not matched to a gene: 10. The CDR3 loop spans 16 amino acids. The CDR3 spells CASSLEQGNLWNEQFF. The CDR3 DNA is TGCGCCAGCAGCTTGGAACAGGGGAACCTCTGGAATGAGCAGTTCTTC. The full variable domain, in which reference TRBV5-1 and TRBJ2-1 provide the parts outside the CDR3, is KAGVTQTPRYLIKTRGQQVTLSCSPISGHRSVSWYQQTPGQGLQFLFEYFSETQRNKGNFPGRFSGRQFSNSRSEMNVSTLELGDSALYLCASSLEQGNLWNEQFFGPGTRLTVL.

The V gene is TRBV27, the J gene TRBJ2-1; tentative D call: TRBD1 (6 bases). This CDR3 spans 16 amino acids. The germline V and J ends were trimmed by 3 bases and 5 bases, with 17 bases remaining between them. Germline-derived CDR1 and CDR2 are MNHEY and SMNVEV (reference sequence). CDR3 sequence reads: CASSFSPGTRNNEQFF. CDR3 nucleotides: TGTGCCAGCAGTTTTTCGCCCGGGACACGAAACAATGAGCAGTTCTTC.

This clonotype is a singleton in its sample. The rearrangement uses TRBV10-3 and TRBJ2-5, with 10 bases lining up with TRBD2. This CDR3 comprises 15 residues. The V segment lost 6 bases and the J segment 2 bases; nucleotides outside the gene matches: 6. Germline V gene lookup returns CDR1 ENHRY and CDR2 SYGVKD. CDR3 protein: CAISGLAVSQETQYF. CDR3 DNA sequence: TGTGCCATCAGCGGACTAGCGGTCTCACAAGAGACCCAGTACTTC.

The chain couples TRBV29-1 to TRBJ2-3; TRBD1 matches at 8 bases. Germline CDR1 SQVTM, CDR2 ANQGSEA. V gave up 6 bases and J gave up 5 bases; unmatched junction bases: 7. The CDR3 sequence is 13 residues long. DNA for the CDR3: TGCAGCGTCCCCGGACAGGGTATAGATACGCAGTATTTT. As protein: CSVPGQGIDTQYF.

This clonotype has a handful of counts. The chain carries TRBV28 and TRBJ2-1, with TRBD2 identical over 13 bases. Germline V gives CDR1 MDHEN, CDR2 SYDVKM. J was trimmed by 5 bases and V by 5 bases; bases with no gene match: 6. The CDR3 loop spans 16 amino acids. CDR3 sequence (DNA): TGTGCCAGCAGTCCGACTAGCGGGGGGTTCAACAATGAGCAGTTCTTC. Protein: CASSPTSGGFNNEQFF.

This clonotype was found a few times. The V call is TRBV6-6, the J call TRBJ2-1; D gene ambiguous. V shed 0 bases and J shed 6 bases, with 6 bases lying between them. Germline CDR1 MNHNY, CDR2 SVGAGI (reference sequence). The CDR3 spans 13 residues. The CDR3 reads CASSYSRFNEQFF. The CDR3 nucleotides are TGTGCCAGCAGTTACTCCAGGTTCAATGAGCAGTTCTTC.

This sequence joins TRBV29-1 and TRBJ2-5; D unresolved. V was pared by 3 bases and J by 5 bases, with 7 bases between. Germline CDR1 SQVTM, CDR2 ANQGSEA. The CDR3 is 11 residues long. CDR3 region: CSVERWETQYF. CDR3 in DNA: TGCAGCGTTGAGAGGTGGGAGACCCAGTACTTC.

The V gene is TRBV12-3 or TRBV12-4, the J gene TRBJ2-2; D gene uncertain. V gave up 7 bases and J gave up 6 bases, with 12 bases separating them. The length of the CDR3 is 13 residues. The CDR3 loop is CASTVWTSGELFF. The DNA for the CDR3 is TGTGCCAGCACCGTTTGGACGTCCGGGGAGCTGTTTTTT.

There are a few counts of this clonotype. This chain links TRBV6-1 with TRBJ2-3; 7 nucleotides line up with TRBD2. V lost 6 bases, J lost 6 bases, and 18 bases stayed unmatched. The CDR3 totals 17 residues. Germline V gene lookup returns CDR1 MNHNS and CDR2 SASEGT. CDR3 region: CASRDGDTSAWGDTQYF. The DNA of the CDR3 is TGTGCCAGCAGGGACGGCGATACTAGCGCATGGGGGGATACGCAGTATTTT.

This clonotype was observed a handful of times. The V and J genes are TRBV12-3 or TRBV12-4 and TRBJ1-1; the D gene is possibly TRBD1 (6 bases). This CDR3 region has 13 residues. V shed 6 bases and J shed 4 bases, with 12 bases lying between them. The CDR3 loop is CASSNRVPTEAFF. Here the CDR3 DNA reads TGTGCCAGCAGCAACAGGGTCCCCACTGAAGCTTTCTTT.

This clonotype has only a few counts. V is TRBV28 and J is TRBJ2-7; D is unclear. Looked up from germline, CDR1 is MDHEN and CDR2 is SYDVKM. CDR3 length equals 12 residues. V lost 3 bases and J 5 bases, leaving 8 bases between the germline ends. This chain's CDR3 is CASSFRLNEQYF. CDR3 nucleotide sequence: TGTGCCAGCAGTTTTCGGCTTAACGAGCAGTACTTC.

The sample holds a few counts of this clonotype. CDR3 in amino acids: CASKGSSGQETQYF. The DNA of the CDR3 is TGTGCCAGCAAGGGGTCTAGCGGCCAAGAGACCCAGTACTTC. The chain has TRBV28 and TRBJ2-5; TRBD2 matches 7 bases. In germline, CDR1 is MDHEN, CDR2 SYDVKM. The ends lost 7 bases at V and 1 base at J; junction bases unmatched: 6. The CDR3 has 14 residues.

The rearrangement joins TRBV12-3 or TRBV12-4 to TRBJ1-6, with D perhaps matching TRBD1 (6 bases). CDR3 length: 15 residues. Trimming cost V 6 bases and J 7 bases, with 16 bases left between them. The CDR3 bases are TGTGCCAGCAGCCCCGGACAGTTTTGGAATTCACCCCTCCACTTT. It yields the protein CASSPGQFWNSPLHF.